These 30 T cell receptor beta chains were sequenced from one sample in a study of tumor-infiltrating lymphocytes in primary liver carcinoma. A constant-region primer served to make TCR beta cDNA from about 0.45 ug total RNA. Library construction for TCR beta comprised three nested multiplex PCR rounds performed with slightly modified ARM-PCR. Investigators reported that the first two PCR rounds, at about 9 cycles each, used TRBV1-TRBV30 forward primers with a C-beta reverse primer. TCRdb reprocessed the multiplex PCR reads with MiXCR, giving one entry per CDR3 protein. The sample holds about 54,000 distinct CDR3 sequences, 60% to 75% seen once. Joint extraction of RNA and DNA used about 17-31 mg of bulk tissue that was unsorted. What was sequenced was liver tumor tissue from sampling region 2. The subset was: tumor region T2, inferior pole. These receptor sequences come from a man aged 40-49 years with primary liver carcinoma and hepatitis B virus infection.

This clonotype was seen ten or more times. The J gene is TRBJ2-7, the V gene TRBV4-1; D gene ambiguous. V lost 4 bases and J lost 0, with 10 bases in between. CDR1 and CDR2 from the germline V gene are MGHRA and YSYEKL. The CDR3 runs to 14 residues. The CDR3 region has the DNA TGCGCCAGCAGCCTCACAGTGAGCTCCTACGAGCAGTACTTC. Encoded protein: CASSLTVSSYEQYF.

This rearrangement joins TRBV5-6 to TRBJ1-1; perhaps TRBD1 as D (5 bases). Trimming removed 5 bases from V and 3 bases from J, with 17 bases in between. CDR3 length: 15 amino acids. Germline CDR1 and CDR2: SGHDT and YYEEEE. The CDR3 bases are TGTGCCAGCAGGAGGGGCCCTGACTCGGACACTGAAGCTTTCTTT. It codes for CASRRGPDSDTEAFF.

As to this clonotype: A junction boundary mismatches the germline segment, possibly from a read error. The chain links TRBV11-2 to TRBJ2-1; possible D gene TRBD2, 6 bases. This CDR3 is 14 amino acids long. Per the germline V gene, CDR1 is SGHAT and CDR2 is FQNNGV. The CDR3 coding sequence is TGCGCCAGTAGCTTAATTAGCGGATACAATGAGCAGTTCTTC. Its translation is CASSLISGYNEQFF.

Comments on this clonotype: A much larger clone lies a single base off, so this may be a read error. The V and J genes are TRBV28 and TRBJ1-4; D possibly corresponds to TRBD1 (5 bases). The CDR3 contains 12 residues. The germline CDR1 and CDR2 sequences are MDHEN and SYDVKM. The chain's CDR3 is CVSSLRGEKLFF. Here the CDR3 DNA reads TGTGTCAGCAGCCTAAGGGGCGAAAAACTGTTTTTT. Drawing the rest from reference TRBV28 and TRBJ1-4, the complete variable domain is DVKVTQSSRYLVKRTGEKVFLECVQDMDHENMFWYRQDPGLGLRLIYFSYDVKMKEKGDIPEGYSVSREKKERFSLILESASTNQTSMYLCVSSLRGEKLFFGSGTQLSVL.

The chain is built from TRBV5-4 and TRBJ2-1; possible D gene TRBD1, 6 bases. CDR1 and CDR2 (germline): SGHNT, YYREEE (reference sequence). This CDR3 has 16 amino acids. Trimming cost V 4 bases and J 0 bases, with 14 bases left between them. CDR3: CASSRQVATSYNEQFF. CDR3 DNA sequence: TGTGCCAGCAGCCGACAGGTTGCCACCTCCTACAATGAGCAGTTCTTC.

The chain combines TRBV15 with TRBJ1-4; possible D gene TRBD1, 5 bases. Per the germline V gene, CDR1 is LNHNV and CDR2 is YYDKDF (reference sequence). V lost 9 bases, J lost 8 bases, and 22 bases lay in between. The CDR3 covers 15 residues. This chain's CDR3 is CATSQMGEGREKLFF. In nucleotides, the CDR3 is TGTGCCACTAGCCAGATGGGGGAAGGAAGGGAAAAACTGTTTTTT.

Of note for this clonotype: The junction departs from germline at one end; a sequencing error may be responsible. The V call is TRBV11-2, the J call TRBJ2-2, with D possibly called TRBD1 or TRBD2 (5 bases each). CDR3 length: 17 residues. Germline V gene data show CDR1 as SGHAT and CDR2 as FQNNGV. CDR3 in DNA: TGTGCCAGCAGCTTAGTTCCTACGTACCCAGGGACCGGGGTGCTGTTTTTT. Its translation: CASSLVPTYPGTGVLFF.

Comment on this clonotype: A read error may produce the germline difference seen at one junction end. J is TRBJ2-5 and V is TRBV11-2, with D maybe TRBD2 (6 bases). The germline gives CDR1 SGHAT, CDR2 FQNNGV. This CDR3 spans 12 amino acids. As DNA, the CDR3 is TGTGCCAGGAGCTTAGATCGGGAGACTCAGTACTTT. As protein: CARSLDRETQYF.

As to this clonotype: Germline and junction disagree at one end, which may indicate a read error. The gene calls are TRBV5-4 and TRBJ2-7; TRBD1 or TRBD2 may be the D gene (5 bases each). The CDR3 length is 15 residues. Germline-derived CDR1 and CDR2 are SGHNT and YYREEE (reference sequence). In DNA form, the CDR3 reads TGTGCCGGCAGCTCGGGTGGATTAATCGGGGACGAGCAATACTTC. Protein product: CAGSSGGLIGDEQYF.

Notes on this clonotype: The junction departs from the called germline gene at one end, perhaps through a read error. The chain's CDR3 is CTSSPDDPLQIARSTDTQYF. CDR3 nucleotides: TGTACCAGCAGCCCCGACGACCCCCTGCAGATAGCGAGAAGCACGGATACGCAGTATTTT. The rearrangement joins TRBV11-2 to TRBJ2-3; tentatively, D is TRBD2 (5 bases). CDR1 is SGHAT, CDR2 FQNNGV, per germline. The CDR3 is 20 residues long. Complete variable domain (other parts from reference TRBV11-2 and TRBJ2-3): EAGVAQSPRYKIIEKRQSVAFWCNPISGHATLYWYQQILGQGPKLLIQFQNNGVVDDSQLPKDRFSAERLKGVDSTLKIQPAKLEDSAVYLCTSSPDDPLQIARSTDTQYFGPGTRLTVL.

About this clonotype itself: The conserved final phenylalanine or tryptophan is absent from the CDR3, which likely points to a read error. The gene calls are TRBV12-3 or TRBV12-4 and TRBJ1-1; 7 bases line up with TRBD1. The length of the CDR3 is 15 residues. The junction had 8 bases not matched to a gene; V was cut back by 3 bases and J by 4 bases. CDR3 loop: CASSFRGKGSTEAFL. The DNA for the CDR3 is TGTGCCAGCAGTTTCAGGGGGAAGGGAAGCACTGAAGCTTTCCTT.

On this clonotype itself: Germline is not matched at one junction end, which may reflect a read error. CDR3 region: CSVDGRAAETQHF. Here the CDR3 DNA reads TGCAGCGTTGATGGGAGGGCCGCTGAGACCCAGCATTTC. The chain combines TRBV29-1 with TRBJ2-5; the match to TRBD2 covers 7 bases. The germline V gene encodes CDR1 SQVTM and CDR2 ANQGSEA. CDR3 length: 13 amino acids.

This clonotype came up many times. The chain employs TRBV5-1 and TRBJ2-3; 7 bases match TRBD1. Germline V gene data show CDR1 as SGHRS and CDR2 as YFSETQ. V dropped 3 bases and J dropped 2; count of bases not matched to a gene: 3. The CDR3 consists of 14 residues. The CDR3 bases are TGCGCCAGCAGCTCGGGACAGATCACAGATACGCAGTATTTT. Encoded protein: CASSSGQITDTQYF.

On this clonotype itself: Germline and junction disagree at one end, which may indicate a read error. This chain joins TRBV6-5 and TRBJ2-6, with D maybe TRBD1 (5 bases). CDR1 is MNHEY, CDR2 SVGAGI, per germline. The length of the CDR3 is 14 residues. CDR3 in amino acids: CASSREAGANFLTF. CDR3 coding DNA: TGTGCCAGCAGCCGAGAAGCTGGGGCCAACTTCCTGACTTTC.

This clonotype was counted a single time. At one of its ends the junction is not consistent with the germline gene, which may arise from a read error. V is TRBV11-2 and J is TRBJ2-3, with D perhaps TRBD2 (5 bases). The CDR3 runs to 20 residues. Looked up from germline, CDR1 is SGHAT and CDR2 is FQNNGV. CDR3 DNA: TGTACCAGCAGCCCCGATGACCCCCTGGAGATAGCGAGAAGCACAGACACGCAGTATTTT. It yields the protein CTSSPDDPLEIARSTDTQYF.

As concerns this clonotype: This may come from a read error, since a much larger clone is one base off. The rearrangement uses TRBV14 and TRBJ2-3; 10 bases fit TRBD2. V shed 4 bases and J 2 bases; nucleotides not matched to a gene: 6. The CDR3 contains 16 residues. Germline values: CDR1 SGHDN, CDR2 FVKESK. DNA for the CDR3: TGTGCCAGCAGCCGACCGGGACTAGCGAACACAGATACGCAGTATTTT. It yields the protein CASSRPGLANTDTQYF.

This clonotype was counted many times. A much more abundant neighbour one base away suggests this may be a read error. The rearrangement uses TRBV12-3 or TRBV12-4 and TRBJ2-7; D not certain. The CDR3 runs 13 residues. The V gene lost 8 bases and the J gene lost 0 bases, with 11 bases spanning the gap. CDR3 amino acids: CASRKGRSYEQYF. CDR3 nucleotides: TGTGCCAGCCGGAAGGGCCGCTCCTACGAGCAGTACTTC.

This clonotype was picked up one time. Because the CDR3 is missing its conserved closing phenylalanine or tryptophan, this is likely a read error. The rearrangement joins TRBV4-2 to TRBJ2-6, with D uncertain. The CDR3 covers 14 residues. The germline V gene has CDR1 LGHNA and CDR2 YNFKEQ. CDR3 amino acids: CASSPKTGANVLTS. In DNA form, the CDR3 reads TGTGCAAGCAGCCCAAAAACTGGGGCCAACGTCCTGACTTCC.

On this clonotype itself: Since the CDR3 does not end with the conserved phenylalanine or tryptophan, this likely comes from a read error. The DNA is omitted, as the CDR3 cannot be located on it reliably, and the CDR3 follows TCRdb's listing. The chain is built from TRBV29-1 and TRBJ2-7; TRBD1 is taken as the D call from the table, unchecked against the DNA. The CDR3 length is 13 residues, termini included. CDR1 and CDR2 (germline): SQVTM, ANQGSEA. The CDR3 region is CSVGTDYSYEQSS.

Of note for this clonotype: Its ends do not fully match the called genes, so a read error is possible. The CDR3 DNA is TGTGCCAGCAGCTACGACAGGGGGCTGGGGCTCGGCAATCGGCCCCAGCATTTT. This codes for CASSYDRGLGLGNRPQHF. The rearrangement links TRBV7-9 to TRBJ1-5; TRBD1 agrees at 10 bases. The CDR3 is made up of 18 amino acids. The V gene's germline CDR1 is SEHNR and CDR2 FQNEAQ (reference sequence).

This clonotype has ten or more counts. This chain joins TRBV5-1 and TRBJ2-1; D may be TRBD1 (5 bases). Trimming removed 1 base at V and 0 bases at J, with 14 bases between. Germline CDR1 reads SGHRS; CDR2 reads YFSETQ. The CDR3 is 17 residues long. The CDR3 sequence is CASSLKEKGNSYNEQFF. The DNA for the CDR3 is TGCGCCAGCAGCTTGAAGGAAAAGGGGAACTCCTACAATGAGCAGTTCTTC. The full variable domain, in which reference TRBV5-1 and TRBJ2-1 provide the parts outside the CDR3, is KAGVTQTPRYLIKTRGQQVTLSCSPISGHRSVSWYQQTPGQGLQFLFEYFSETQRNKGNFPGRFSGRQFSNSRSEMNVSTLELGDSALYLCASSLKEKGNSYNEQFFGPGTRLTVL.

This chain joins TRBV6-1 and TRBJ2-1; TRBD2 matches 7 bases. The CDR3 is made up of 17 amino acids. Germline loops: CDR1 MNHNS, CDR2 SASEGT. V dropped 7 bases and J dropped 7; count of bases not matched to a gene: 19. This chain's CDR3 is CASNGGSWAGDVNEQFF. For the CDR3, the DNA is TGTGCCAGCAATGGGGGGTCGTGGGCGGGAGATGTGAATGAGCAGTTCTTC.

This clonotype was seen ten or more times. The CDR3 reads CASERSGKMDIQYF. The CDR3 nucleotides read TGTGCCAGCGAGCGCTCCGGGAAGATGGACATTCAGTACTTC. The chain links TRBV7-9 to TRBJ2-4; D is possibly TRBD2 (5 bases). This CDR3 is 14 amino acids long. The ends were cut back, 8 bases at V and 8 bases at J, with 19 bases in the middle. Germline CDR1 is SEHNR and CDR2 is FQNEAQ (reference sequence).

To note about this clonotype: Sequence at one end of the junction differs from germline and may be a read error. The J gene is TRBJ2-1, the V gene TRBV11-2, with 7 bases aligning to TRBD2. CDR3 size: 18 residues. The V gene's germline CDR1 is SGHAT and CDR2 FQNNGV. CDR3: CASSFPRLAGEPYNKQFF. The CDR3 nucleotides are TGTGCCAGCAGCTTTCCTCGACTTGCGGGAGAACCCTACAATAAGCAGTTTTTC.

Worth noting for this clonotype: This CDR3 is missing its conserved last phenylalanine or tryptophan, likely due to a read error. CDR3 sequence: CSASQSSGSMDTQYL. CDR3 in DNA: TGCAGTGCTAGCCAGTCTAGCGGGAGTATGGATACGCAGTATCTT. The chain uses TRBV20-1 and TRBJ2-3; 10 bases are a match to TRBD2. Germline CDR1 DFQATT, CDR2 SNEGSKA (reference sequence). The CDR3 has 15 residues. With V trimmed by 3 bases and J by 6 bases, 9 bases remained unmatched.

Worth noting for this clonotype: Relative to the germline gene, one junction end is altered; a read error may explain this. The V gene is TRBV6-5, the J gene TRBJ2-1, with D unresolved. Per germline, CDR1 MNHEY and CDR2 SVGAGI. The CDR3 covers 13 residues. The CDR3 sequence is CARSCTGNNAQFF. In DNA, the CDR3 is TGTGCCAGAAGCTGTACGGGTAACAATGCGCAGTTCTTC.

This clonotype was counted a few times. It is likely a read error, because the conserved phenylalanine at the end of the CDR3 is missing. The genes are TRBV29-1 and TRBJ2-7; D is tentatively TRBD1 or TRBD2 (6 bases each). Germline CDR1 is SQVTM and CDR2 is ANQGSEA. The CDR3 runs 12 residues. The CDR3 DNA follows: TGCAGTGGGCGGGACAACTCCTACGAGCAGTACCTC. Amino acid sequence: CSGRDNSYEQYL.

This clonotype was seen just once. Its ends do not fully match the called genes, so a read error is possible. The chain carries TRBV29-1 and TRBJ2-7, with D tentatively TRBD2 (5 bases). The CDR3 contains 11 residues. Germline values: CDR1 SQVTM, CDR2 ANQGSEA. This CDR3 reads CSDRVAYEQYF. DNA of the CDR3: TGTAGCGATAGGGTTGCCTACGAGCAGTACTTC.

Notes on this clonotype: One base away lies a much larger clone, so this may be a sequencing read error. The chain uses TRBV30 and TRBJ2-1; tentative D call: TRBD1 (6 bases). Germline V CDR1 and CDR2: GTSNPN, SVGIG (reference sequence). The CDR3 spans 12 residues. CDR3 bases: TGTGCCTGGAGTCCTTGGGACAATGAGCGGTTCTTC. Protein product: CAWSPWDNERFF.

The J gene is TRBJ2-3, the V gene TRBV2, with D possibly being TRBD2 (7 bases). Germline V lookup: CDR1 SNHLY, CDR2 FYNNEI. The CDR3 is 16 amino acids. Trimming took off 8 bases at V and 5 bases at J, with 23 bases between the two ends. The CDR3 DNA is TGTGCCAGCGAGGTGGGAGGGGGGGTATACATAGATACGCAGTATTTT. Encoded protein: CASEVGGGVYIDTQYF.